A selection of T cell receptor beta chains follows, all from one sample in a study of cytomegalovirus exposure and HLA in healthy donors. The method was immunoSEQ multiplex PCR; TCRdb's version includes in-frame clones alone and lacks a portion of them. The sample yields 70,000 or so clones, of which the top ten take up 4.5% to 5%. The sequenced sample was PBMCs. Receptors originate from a man between 35 and 55 years old in good health and CMV-seronegative. CDR3s include the opening cysteine and the closing phenylalanine or tryptophan. A D gene is named only where the DNA matches it firmly.

j_call d_call v_call cdr3_aa cdr3_nt
TRBJ2-7 TRBD1 TRBV6-6 CASRRPRDRDYEQYF TGTGCCAGCAGACGACCTCGGGACAGGGACTACGAGCAGTACTTC
TRBJ1-4 - TRBV5-1 CASSLGQTTNEKLFF TGCGCCAGCAGCCTAGGACAGACAACTAATGAAAAACTGTTTTTT
TRBJ1-2 TRBD1 TRBV7-2 CASSPGQGRRGGYGYTF TGTGCCAGCAGCCCCGGACAGGGAAGGAGGGGTGGCTATGGCTACACCTTC
TRBJ2-2 - TRBV11-2 CASSFSRVTGELFF TGTGCCAGCAGCTTTTCCAGGGTTACCGGGGAGCTGTTTTTT
TRBJ1-4 - TRBV28 CASSVLRGTRWEKLFF TGTGCCAGCAGCGTACTACGGGGGACCCGTTGGGAAAAACTGTTTTTT
TRBJ2-7 TRBD2 TRBV19 CASSTRTSGGSHEQYF TGTGCCAGTAGTACTCGGACTAGCGGGGGATCCCACGAGCAGTACTTC
TRBJ2-1 - TRBV15 CASRTSSSYNEQFF TGTGCCTCAAGGACTTCGAGCTCCTACAATGAGCAGTTCTTC
TRBJ1-1 - TRBV10-3 CAISESGQGSRNTEAFF TGTGCCATCAGTGAGTCGGGCCAGGGGTCTAGGAACACTGAAGCTTTCTTT
TRBJ1-2 - TRBV5-1 CASSEGHPADYGYTF TGCGCCAGCAGCGAGGGACACCCGGCGGACTATGGCTACACCTTC
TRBJ2-7 TRBD1 TRBV18 CASSPPQGQGPSGQYF TGTGCCAGCTCACCACCGCAGGGACAGGGGCCTTCGGGGCAGTACTTC
TRBJ1-1 - TRBV11-3 CASSLDGVPGTEAFF TGTGCCAGCAGCTTAGACGGGGTCCCGGGCACTGAAGCTTTCTTT
TRBJ1-4 - TRBV28 CASSLAGKRVFF TGTGCCAGCAGTCTAGCCGGGAAAAGGGTTTTTTTT
TRBJ1-2 TRBD1 TRBV7-9 CASSSGIQGAGGYTF TGTGCCAGCAGCTCCGGCATACAGGGGGCCGGTGGCTACACCTTC
TRBJ2-7 TRBD2 TRBV7-8 CASSLQGTSGRFYEQYF TGTGCCAGCAGCTTACAGGGGACTAGCGGGAGGTTCTACGAGCAGTACTTC
TRBJ2-7 - TRBV6-5 CASSYRYEQYF TGTGCCAGCAGTTATCGGTACGAGCAGTACTTC
TRBJ2-1 TRBD2 TRBV10-3 CAIRGLGGYNEQFF TGTGCCATCAGGGGACTAGGGGGGTACAATGAGCAGTTCTTC
TRBJ2-1 TRBD2 TRBV5-6 CASSSWGSGFNEQFF TGTGCCAGCAGCTCTTGGGGTAGCGGGTTCAATGAGCAGTTCTTC
TRBJ2-7 TRBD2 TRBV5-4 CASRGGLAGEQYF TGTGCCAGCAGGGGGGGGCTAGCGGGCGAGCAGTACTTC
TRBJ2-3 TRBD2 TRBV2 CASSETLAGGLF TGTGCCAGCAGTGAAACCCTAGCGGGGGGGCTGTTT
TRBJ1-1 TRBD1 TRBV19 CASRTTGTGDSWFGTEAFF TGTGCCAGTAGAACCACCGGGACAGGGGATTCGTGGTTCGGCACTGAAGCTTTCTTT
TRBJ1-1 - TRBV28 CASSFFYTEAFF TGTGCCAGCAGTTTCTTCTACACTGAAGCTTTCTTT
TRBJ1-3 - TRBV14 CASSQDFGSSGNTIYF TGTGCCAGCAGCCAAGATTTTGGGAGCTCTGGAAACACCATATATTTT
TRBJ1-4 - TRBV7-2 CASSLALSNEKLFF TGTGCCAGCAGCTTAGCACTTAGTAATGAAAAACTGTTTTTT
TRBJ2-7 - TRBV21-1 CASSLLGGTSLEQYF TGTGCCAGCAGCCTCCTGGGAGGCACCTCCCTCGAGCAGTACTTC